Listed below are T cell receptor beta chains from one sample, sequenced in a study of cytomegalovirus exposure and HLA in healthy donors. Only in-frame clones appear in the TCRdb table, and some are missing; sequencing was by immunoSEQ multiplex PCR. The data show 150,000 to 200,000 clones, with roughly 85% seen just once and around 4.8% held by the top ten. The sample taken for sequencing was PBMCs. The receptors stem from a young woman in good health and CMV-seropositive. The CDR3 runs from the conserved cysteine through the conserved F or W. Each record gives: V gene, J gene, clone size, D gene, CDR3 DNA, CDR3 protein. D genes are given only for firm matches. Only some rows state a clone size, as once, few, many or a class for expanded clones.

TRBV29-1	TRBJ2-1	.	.	TGCAGCGTTGGAGGACTATACAGCGATGAGCAGTTCTTC	CSVGGLYSDEQFF
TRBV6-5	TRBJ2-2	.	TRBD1	TGTGCCAGCAGTTACCCGGGACAGGGTCCCGGGGAGCTGTTTTTT	CASSYPGQGPGELFF
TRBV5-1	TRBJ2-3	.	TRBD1	TGCGCCAGCAGCCTTGACAGGGGTTCGGGGAGTACGCAGTATTTT	CASSLDRGSGSTQYF
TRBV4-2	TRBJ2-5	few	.	TGTGCCAGCAGCCAAGATCGATTTCGCGGGGGCGCTGGGGAGACCCAGTACTTC	CASSQDRFRGGAGETQYF
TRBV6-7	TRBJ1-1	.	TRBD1	TGTGCCAGCAGTTGGCTTGGCGGGACAGGGGGTATGAACACTGAAGCTTTCTTT	CASSWLGGTGGMNTEAFF
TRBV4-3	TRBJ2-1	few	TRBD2	TGCGCCAGCAGCCCCACCCGGAGGAGGGAGGGAAATGAGCAGTTCTTC	CASSPTRRREGNEQFF
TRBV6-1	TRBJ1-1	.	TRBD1	TGTGCCAGCATTGCACAGGGGGCATCTGAAGCTTTCTTT	CASIAQGASEAFF
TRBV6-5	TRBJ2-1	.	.	TGTGCCAGCAGCCCTCGGGGGGCGTTACGTGAGCAGTTCTTC	CASSPRGALREQFF
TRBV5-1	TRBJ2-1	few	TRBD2	TGCGCCAGCAGCTTTCTCCTTAGCGGGGGGTCTTACAATGAGCAGTTCTTC	CASSFLLSGGSYNEQFF
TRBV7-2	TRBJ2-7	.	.	TGTGCCAGCAGCCGAAGCGCTGAGGTCGGGGAGCAGTACTTC	CASSRSAEVGEQYF
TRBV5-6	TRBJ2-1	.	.	TGTGCCAGCAGCCCCCCCCTCTTCGATCGGTTTTACAATGAGCAGTTCTTC	CASSPPLFDRFYNEQFF
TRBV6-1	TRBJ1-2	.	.	TGTGCCAGCACCAGAAACTATGGCTACACCTTC	CASTRNYGYTF